These T cell receptor beta chains were read from a single sample in a study of blood T cell repertoires in COVID-19. Produced via immunoSEQ multiplex PCR; TCRdb's table is partial and in-frame only. The data show approximately 190,000 clones, over 80% seen once. The sample was PBMCs or T cells enriched from blood (not recorded which). Source of these receptors: a woman aged 25 to 45 who had been exposed to COVID-19. Both conserved end residues are part of each CDR3. The order of the fields is CDR3 protein, V gene, J gene.

CDR3aa: CASSLSEHREWGGELFF; v_gene: TRBV27; j_gene: TRBJ2-2
CDR3aa: CASSTTGAPSNQPQHF; v_gene: TRBV19; j_gene: TRBJ1-5
CDR3aa: CASLKRQGLYGYTF; v_gene: TRBV19; j_gene: TRBJ1-2
CDR3aa: CASSSPQGLNSPLHF; v_gene: TRBV6-2/TRBV6-3; j_gene: TRBJ1-6
CDR3aa: CASTGQGEAFF; v_gene: TRBV5-1; j_gene: TRBJ1-1
CDR3aa: CASSLEGQGGSNEQFF; v_gene: TRBV5-1; j_gene: TRBJ2-1
CDR3aa: CASSLGSQPQHF; v_gene: TRBV5-6; j_gene: TRBJ1-5
CDR3aa: CASSKTPTGGDTQYF; v_gene: TRBV7-7; j_gene: TRBJ2-3
CDR3aa: CASSDSGTSGYEQYF; v_gene: TRBV4-1; j_gene: TRBJ2-7
CDR3aa: CASSLAGNYGYTF; v_gene: TRBV5-6; j_gene: TRBJ1-2
CDR3aa: CASRGLANTEAFF; v_gene: TRBV2; j_gene: TRBJ1-1
CDR3aa: CATAPGQQETQYF; v_gene: TRBV10-3; j_gene: TRBJ2-5
CDR3aa: CASSGTPQETQYF; v_gene: TRBV9; j_gene: TRBJ2-5
CDR3aa: CASGITGGARNIQYF; v_gene: TRBV19; j_gene: TRBJ2-4
CDR3aa: CASSRDRGVPRSDNEQFF; v_gene: TRBV5-8; j_gene: TRBJ2-1
CDR3aa: CASSQDLNGGTDTQYF; v_gene: TRBV4-3; j_gene: TRBJ2-3
CDR3aa: CASSLGGAGTGELFF; v_gene: TRBV9; j_gene: TRBJ2-2
CDR3aa: CASSIQVDQPQHF; v_gene: TRBV19; j_gene: TRBJ1-5
CDR3aa: CASSPRYTEAFF; v_gene: TRBV2; j_gene: TRBJ1-1
CDR3aa: CASSLGPTDTQYF; v_gene: TRBV7-9; j_gene: TRBJ2-3
CDR3aa: CASSPDRGGNQPQHF; v_gene: TRBV18; j_gene: TRBJ1-5
CDR3aa: CASSRLAGTGETQYF; v_gene: TRBV21-1; j_gene: TRBJ2-5
CDR3aa: CASSIDNQNTEAFF; v_gene: TRBV19; j_gene: TRBJ1-1
CDR3aa: CASSITGGWASNEQFF; v_gene: TRBV19; j_gene: TRBJ2-1
CDR3aa: CASSLGVKNTEAFF; v_gene: TRBV27; j_gene: TRBJ1-1
CDR3aa: CASSWTGEGIYEQYF; v_gene: TRBV27; j_gene: TRBJ2-7
CDR3aa: CAISEWFGTETNYEQYF; v_gene: TRBV10-3; j_gene: TRBJ2-7
CDR3aa: CASSEGSTTNYGYTF; v_gene: TRBV2; j_gene: TRBJ1-2
CDR3aa: CASSRDRGSNQPQHF; v_gene: TRBV19; j_gene: TRBJ1-5
CDR3aa: CASNRGLDYTEAFF; v_gene: TRBV5-1; j_gene: TRBJ1-1
CDR3aa: CASSQDGSREGDTQYF; v_gene: TRBV3-1/TRBV3-2; j_gene: TRBJ2-3
CDR3aa: CASSIDGVAAGEQFF; v_gene: TRBV19; j_gene: TRBJ2-1
CDR3aa: CASSVSGERGAEQFF; v_gene: TRBV9; j_gene: TRBJ2-1
CDR3aa: CASSYSSTSDEQFF; v_gene: TRBV6-2/TRBV6-3; j_gene: TRBJ2-1
CDR3aa: CASSPPGQVYEQYF; v_gene: TRBV4-1; j_gene: TRBJ2-7
CDR3aa: CASSYLGHNTEAFF; v_gene: TRBV19; j_gene: TRBJ1-1
CDR3aa: CASSLYTAYEQYF; v_gene: TRBV5-1; j_gene: TRBJ2-7
CDR3aa: CASRDRNTEAFF; v_gene: TRBV28; j_gene: TRBJ1-1
CDR3aa: CASSLPTATFEKLFF; v_gene: TRBV5-8; j_gene: TRBJ1-4
CDR3aa: CSASWTPSGYEQYF; v_gene: TRBV20-1; j_gene: TRBJ2-7
CDR3aa: CASSRGTPEAFF; v_gene: TRBV10-2; j_gene: TRBJ1-1
CDR3aa: CASSLGQGVQPQHF; v_gene: TRBV7-9; j_gene: TRBJ1-5
CDR3aa: CASSHRESYEQYF; v_gene: TRBV6-5; j_gene: TRBJ2-7
CDR3aa: CATSIRTGGTGELFF; v_gene: TRBV15; j_gene: TRBJ2-2
CDR3aa: CASSQGPGTGNQPQHF; v_gene: TRBV4-1; j_gene: TRBJ1-5
CDR3aa: CASSLSYRRTGYNEQFF; v_gene: TRBV13; j_gene: TRBJ2-1
CDR3aa: CASSPPWRGDYNEQFF; v_gene: TRBV3-1/TRBV3-2; j_gene: TRBJ2-1
CDR3aa: CATSRGQGAAYEQYF; v_gene: TRBV15; j_gene: TRBJ2-7
CDR3aa: CASSYGIYYEQYF; v_gene: TRBV7-9; j_gene: TRBJ2-7
CDR3aa: CASSSRQATSLYTF; v_gene: TRBV9; j_gene: TRBJ1-2
CDR3aa: CASASGGAYLQDTQYF; v_gene: TRBV7-3; j_gene: TRBJ2-3
CDR3aa: CASSPSGERGIYGYTF; v_gene: TRBV7-2; j_gene: TRBJ1-2
CDR3aa: CASSQEIEVNTEAFF; v_gene: TRBV4-3; j_gene: TRBJ1-1